The present entry profiles one T cell receptor beta chain with its context. Amplification used 60 Vbeta primers and 13 Jbeta primers. The protocol was immunoSEQ multiplex PCR, while the TCRdb copy is restricted to in-frame clones and leaves out a portion. Counted here are some 200,000 clones, 70% to 85% occurring once; the ten biggest clones make up more than 0.5%. This specimen belongs to a study of cytomegalovirus exposure and HLA in healthy donors. Deletions cut 0 bases from V and 2 bases from J, with 9 bases between. There are 15 residues in the CDR3. CDR1 LNHDA and CDR2 SQIVND come from the germline V gene (reference sequence).

Material for sequencing was PBMCs. The receptor's source is a woman aged 35 to 49 in good health and CMV-seronegative. The gene calls are TRBV19 and TRBJ2-3; D possibly corresponds to TRBD1 (6 bases). CDR3 DNA: TGTGCCAGTAGTATAGAAGGACAGTACACAGATACGCAGTATTTT. Translating it yields CASSIEGQYTDTQYF. The full variable domain, with the rest looked up from reference TRBV19 and TRBJ2-3, is DGGITQSPKYLFRKEGQNVTLSCEQNLNHDAMYWYRQDPGQGLRLIYYSQIVNDFQKGDIAEGYSVSREKKESFPLTVTSAQKNPTAFYLCASSIEGQYTDTQYFGPGTRLTVL.